These T cell receptor beta chains were read from a single sample in a study of brain T cells in children with intractable seizures. Here immunoSEQ multiplex PCR was the method, and the copy in TCRdb shows in-frame clones only, minus some. The table has under 150,000 clones, 90% to 95% seen once. Source: peripheral blood, taken at surgery. The source is a boy younger than two with hemimegalencephaly and intractable seizures. CDR3s include the opening cysteine and the closing phenylalanine or tryptophan. The order of the fields is clone size, V gene, J gene, D gene, CDR3 DNA, CDR3 protein. The D gene is left open where the match is weak. The size of a clone is reported for some rows only, either as once, few or many, or as a class for expanded clones.

NA	TRBV12-5	TRBJ2-7	TRBD2	TGTGCTAGTGGCCCGGGACTAGCGGTCTACGAGCAGTACTTC	CASGPGLAVYEQYF
NA	TRBV28	TRBJ2-1	NA	TGTGCCAGCAGCTTAAGCTCCTACAATGAGCAGTTCTTC	CASSLSSYNEQFF
NA	TRBV27	TRBJ1-5	NA	TGTGCCAGCAGCGCCACGACAGGCCTTAGCAATCAGCCCCAGCATTTT	CASSATTGLSNQPQHF
NA	TRBV11-3	TRBJ2-1	TRBD2	TGTGCCAGCAGCTTACTACCGGGACTAGACTACAATGAGCAGTTCTTC	CASSLLPGLDYNEQFF
NA	TRBV1	TRBJ2-3	NA	TGCACCAGCATCCCTTACCGGAAGCGGAGCACAGATACGCAGTATTTT	CTSIPYRKRSTDTQYF
NA	TRBV11-1	TRBJ2-1	TRBD2	TGTGCCAGCAGCTTAGGCATTGCGGGAGGCCTAAACGGGCAGTTCTTC	CASSLGIAGGLNGQFF
NA	TRBV6-2/TRBV6-3	TRBJ2-5	TRBD2	TGTGCCAGCAGTTACTCGGGACTAGCTCTTTGGGAGACCCAGTACTTC	CASSYSGLALWETQYF
NA	TRBV25-1	TRBJ1-6	NA	TGTGCCAGCAGTTTAGGGGGTATCTATAATTCACCCCTCCACTTT	CASSLGGIYNSPLHF
NA	TRBV27	TRBJ2-7	TRBD1	TGTGCCAGCAGTCCGCGGACCGGGACAGGGCCCAACTACGAGCAGTACTTC	CASSPRTGTGPNYEQYF
NA	TRBV12-3/TRBV12-4	TRBJ1-5	TRBD1	TGTGCCAGCAGGACGGACAGGGGTGAGCCCCAGCATTTT	CASRTDRGEPQHF
NA	TRBV5-1	TRBJ2-4	TRBD1	TGCGCCAGCAGCTTGGGGACAGGGGTAGCCAAAAACATTCAGTACTTC	CASSLGTGVAKNIQYF
NA	TRBV5-6	TRBJ2-5	TRBD2	TGTGCCAGCAGGGTCCGGGGGGTTAGGATGGAGACCCAGTACTTC	CASRVRGVRMETQYF
NA	TRBV28	TRBJ1-4	TRBD1	TGTGCCAGCAGTTTGGAGACCGGGACCTCAGGGGGCTATGAGGGGTGGACTAATGAAAAACTGTTTTTT	CASSLETGTSGGYEGWTNEKLFF
NA	TRBV5-6	TRBJ2-2	NA	TGTGCCAGCAGCTTGGCCGGGCAGGGGGGCACCGGGGAGCTGTTTTTT	CASSLAGQGGTGELFF
NA	TRBV15	TRBJ1-5	NA	TGTGCCACCAGCAGAGATATGGCCCCCAATCAGCCCCAGCATTTT	CATSRDMAPNQPQHF
NA	TRBV27	TRBJ1-1	NA	TGTGCCAGCAGTGGTCGAGGGGGGCACACTGAAGCTTTCTTT	CASSGRGGHTEAFF
NA	TRBV28	TRBJ1-6	TRBD1	TGTGCCAGCAGTTCTCTCACAGGACAGGACTATAATTCACCCCTCCACTTT	CASSSLTGQDYNSPLHF
once	TRBV7-2	TRBJ2-1	TRBD2	TGTGCCAGCAGCTTAGCTAGCGGGAGTGGCGATGAGCAGTTCTTC	CASSLASGSGDEQFF
NA	TRBV19	TRBJ2-6	NA	TGTGCCAGTAGCGGAAGTTCTGGGGCCAACGTCCTGACTTTC	CASSGSSGANVLTF
NA	TRBV10-3	TRBJ1-5	NA	TGTGCCATCAGCCAGGGACCTAGTGGCAATCAGCCCCAGCATTTT	CAISQGPSGNQPQHF
NA	TRBV5-1	TRBJ1-1	TRBD1	TGCGCCAGCAGCCTTGGTCGGACAGGGGGAAACACTGAAGCTTTCTTT	CASSLGRTGGNTEAFF
once	TRBV5-6	TRBJ2-7	NA	TGTGCCAGCAGCTTGGCGACTAGTTCCTACGAGCAGTACTTC	CASSLATSSYEQYF